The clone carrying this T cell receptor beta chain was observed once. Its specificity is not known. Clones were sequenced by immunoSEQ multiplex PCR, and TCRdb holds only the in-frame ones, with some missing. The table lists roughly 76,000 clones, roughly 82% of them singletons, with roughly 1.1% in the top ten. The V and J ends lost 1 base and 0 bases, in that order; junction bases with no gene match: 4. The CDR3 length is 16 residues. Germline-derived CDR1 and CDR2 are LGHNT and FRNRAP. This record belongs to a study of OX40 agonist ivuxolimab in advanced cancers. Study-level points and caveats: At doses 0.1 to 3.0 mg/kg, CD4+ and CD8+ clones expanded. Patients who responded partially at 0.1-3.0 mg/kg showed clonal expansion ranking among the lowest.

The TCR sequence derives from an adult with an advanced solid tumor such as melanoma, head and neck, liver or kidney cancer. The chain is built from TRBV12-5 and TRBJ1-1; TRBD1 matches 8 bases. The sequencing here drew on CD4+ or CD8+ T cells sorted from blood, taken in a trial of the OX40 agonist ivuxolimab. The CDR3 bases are TGTGCTAGTGGTTTGGGACAGGGGCGCGTGAACACTGAAGCTTTCTTT. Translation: CASGLGQGRVNTEAFF.